This T cell receptor beta chain was recorded in a study of blood T cell repertoires in COVID-19. As for the study in general: T cells, B-cell-depleted T cells, or PBMCs provided the cDNA or gDNA that served as material.

The assay was immunoSEQ multiplex PCR, and TCRdb's table has in-frame clones only and misses some. This table holds tens of thousands of clones, about 88% found once. Deletions cut 5 bases from V and 0 bases from J, with 4 bases between. The CDR3 contains 12 residues. Germline V gene lookup returns CDR1 WSHSY and CDR2 SAAADI. The receptor was isolated from a man between 60 and 75 years old with active COVID-19. The chain joins TRBV10-2 to TRBJ1-2; D gene unclear. Material for sequencing was peripheral blood. CDR3 sequence: CASSPANYGYTF. CDR3 DNA sequence: TGCGCCAGCAGTCCGGCTAACTATGGCTACACCTTC.